These 20 T cell receptor beta chains originate from one sample sequenced in a study of cytomegalovirus exposure and HLA in healthy donors. The PCR had 60 Vbeta and 13 Jbeta primers. This table comes from immunoSEQ multiplex PCR, and its TCRdb copy is limited to in-frame clones, with some not included. The table shows about 88,000 clones, with around four fifths occurring only once. The sample taken for sequencing was PBMCs. The receptors were sampled from a man under 40 in good health and CMV-seronegative.

This CDR3 reads CASKGRQGNTEAFF. The CDR3 bases are TGTGCCAGTAAGGGGCGGCAGGGGAACACTGAAGCTTTCTTT. The V gene is TRBV19, the J gene TRBJ1-1; the D gene is possibly TRBD1 (5 bases). Germline V gives CDR1 LNHDA, CDR2 SQIVND (reference sequence). The CDR3 spans 14 residues. V was shortened by 7 bases and J by 1 base, with 13 bases between the two germline ends.

This clone has a single count. This sequence joins TRBV7-8 and TRBJ1-2, with D perhaps matching TRBD1 (5 bases). The length of the CDR3 is 15 residues. In germline, CDR1 is SGHVS, CDR2 FQNEAQ. Trimming took off 4 bases at V and 4 bases at J, with 16 bases between the two ends. As DNA, the CDR3 is TGTGCCAGCAGCTCCCGGGGAGGGGAGACCTATGGCTACACCTTC. Amino acid sequence: CASSSRGGETYGYTF.

V is TRBV18 and J is TRBJ2-5, with D tentatively TRBD1 (5 bases). Between the trimmed V and J ends, which lost 3 bases and 0 bases, there was a span of 14 bases. The CDR3 covers 16 residues. Germline loops: CDR1 KGHSH, CDR2 LQKENI. The CDR3 sequence: CASSPIPTAYQETQYF. The CDR3 DNA follows: TGTGCCAGCTCACCCATACCGACAGCGTACCAAGAGACCCAGTACTTC.

V gene TRBV10-1 combines with J gene TRBJ1-1; 12 bases map to TRBD1. From germline, CDR1 is WNHNN and CDR2 SYGVQD (reference sequence). V lost 4 bases and J lost 1; bases outside the gene matches: 10. CDR3 length: 18 residues. For the CDR3, the DNA is TGCGCCAGCAGTGGGCGGGACAGGGGGCTCAGGTGGAACACTGAAGCTTTCTTT. Its protein product is CASSGRDRGLRWNTEAFF.

This clone was recorded a few times. J is TRBJ2-1 and V is TRBV6-4; 9 bases are shared with TRBD2. Unmatched junction bases numbered 8, after V lost 3 bases and J lost 8 bases. Germline CDR1 reads MRHNA; CDR2 reads SNTAGT. CDR3 length equals 15 residues. The CDR3 spells CASSERAGGGDEQFF. CDR3 nucleotide sequence: TGTGCCAGCAGTGAGAGAGCGGGGGGTGGAGATGAGCAGTTCTTC.

This chain uses TRBV6-1 with TRBJ2-5; TRBD2 matches at 11 bases. The CDR3 extends over 15 amino acids. The junction had 1 base not matched to a gene; V was cut back by 3 bases and J by 1 base. The germline V gene has CDR1 MNHNS and CDR2 SASEGT. The CDR3 sequence is CASSDTSGGQETQYF. CDR3 sequence (DNA): TGTGCCAGCAGTGACACTAGCGGGGGCCAAGAGACCCAGTACTTC.

The chain joins TRBV19 to TRBJ1-2, with D tentatively TRBD1 (6 bases). CDR1 and CDR2 from the germline V gene are LNHDA and SQIVND (reference sequence). The length of the CDR3 is 14 residues. Trimming took 7 bases from V and 4 from J, leaving 16 bases between them. CDR3: CASISGAHAYGYTF. The CDR3 nucleotides read TGTGCCAGTATCTCAGGGGCGCACGCCTATGGCTACACCTTC. Together with reference TRBV19 and TRBJ1-2, the CDR3 gives the full variable domain: DGGITQSPKYLFRKEGQNVTLSCEQNLNHDAMYWYRQDPGQGLRLIYYSQIVNDFQKGDIAEGYSVSREKKESFPLTVTSAQKNPTAFYLCASISGAHAYGYTFGSGTRLTVV.

The chain uses TRBV29-1 and TRBJ2-1, with TRBD1 matching 7 bases. Germline V gene sequence: CDR1 SQVTM, CDR2 ANQGSEA. The CDR3 sequence is 14 residues long. Losses at the gene ends were 6 bases for V and 0 bases for J; bases not matched to a gene: 5. The CDR3 protein is CSVPGGSSYNEQFF. CDR3 sequence (DNA): TGCAGCGTGCCAGGGGGAAGCTCCTACAATGAGCAGTTCTTC.

This clone has a single count. The gene calls are TRBV28 and TRBJ2-2; TRBD1 is a possible D gene (6 bases). The CDR3 length is 16 residues. Trimming cost V 3 bases and J 5 bases, with 16 bases left between them. In germline, CDR1 is MDHEN, CDR2 SYDVKM. The CDR3 bases are TGTGCCAGCAGTTTTCAACACAGGGCCGGGACCGGGGAGCTGTTTTTT. Translation: CASSFQHRAGTGELFF.

This sequence joins TRBV9 and TRBJ2-7; D is possibly TRBD1 (6 bases). The V end was cut by 3 bases, the J end by 2 bases, with 9 bases between. The germline CDR1 and CDR2 sequences are SGDLS and YYNGEE. The CDR3 extends over 13 amino acids. CDR3 DNA: TGTGCCAGCAGCGCAGGGGTTGCCTACGAGCAGTACTTC. Protein: CASSAGVAYEQYF. Full variable domain (missing parts from reference TRBV9 and TRBJ2-7): DSGVTQTPKHLITATGQRVTLRCSPRSGDLSVYWYQQSLDQGLQFLIQYYNGEERAKGNILERFSAQQFPDLHSELNLSSLELGDSALYFCASSAGVAYEQYFGPGTRLTVT.

The chain has TRBV7-9 and TRBJ2-2, with a possible D match to TRBD2 (6 bases). CDR3 size: 16 residues. V lost 8 bases to trimming and J lost 4 bases, with 20 bases between them. In germline, CDR1 is SEHNR, CDR2 FQNEAQ (reference sequence). The CDR3 loop reads CASDPEGLGGTGELFF. The CDR3 region has the DNA TGTGCCAGCGACCCCGAGGGACTCGGGGGCACCGGGGAGCTGTTTTTT. Variable domain in full (rest from reference TRBV7-9 and TRBJ2-2): DTGVSQNPRHKITKRGQNVTFRCDPISEHNRLYWYRQTLGQGPEFLTYFQNEAQLEKSRLLSDRFSAERPKGSFSTLEIQRTEQGDSAMYLCASDPEGLGGTGELFFGEGSRLTVL.

The rearrangement links TRBV30 to TRBJ2-7; 7 bases agree with TRBD1. J lost 2 bases, V lost 7 bases, and 5 bases had no gene match. From germline, CDR1 is GTSNPN and CDR2 SVGIG (reference sequence). The CDR3 length is 12 residues. Written as DNA, the CDR3 is TGTGCCTCGGGACAGTCAACCTACGAGCAGTACTTC. Protein sequence: CASGQSTYEQYF.

This sequence joins TRBV10-3 and TRBJ1-6; D not resolved. The CDR3 consists of 13 residues. Germline V gene sequence: CDR1 ENHRY, CDR2 SYGVKD. V was pared by 7 bases and J by 7 bases, with 11 bases between. CDR3 region: CAINREVNSPLHF. The CDR3 nucleotides read TGTGCCATCAATCGGGAGGTGAATTCACCCCTCCACTTT.

In regard to this clone: This CDR3 fails to terminate in the conserved phenylalanine or tryptophan, so it likely reflects a read error. This chain uses TRBV30 with TRBJ1-2; D unclear. The CDR3 spans 13 residues. Germline V gene data show CDR1 as GTSNPN and CDR2 as SVGIG (reference sequence). Trimming pared 5 bases from V and 8 bases from J, leaving 18 bases between. This chain's CDR3 is CAWQFLGSIGYTV. In DNA, the CDR3 is TGTGCCTGGCAATTTCTGGGCTCGATCGGCTACACCGTC.

The chain combines TRBV5-1 with TRBJ1-1; D not certain. Germline V gives CDR1 SGHRS, CDR2 YFSETQ. V lost 4 bases to trimming and J lost 5 bases, with 12 bases between them. There are 13 residues in the CDR3. CDR3 amino acids: CASSPVSSTEAFF. CDR3 coding DNA: TGCGCCAGCAGCCCGGTCTCGTCGACTGAAGCTTTCTTT.

The chain recombines TRBV11-3 with TRBJ2-2; 8 nucleotides match TRBD2. V gave up 5 bases and J gave up 6 bases; unmatched junction bases: 11. Germline V gene sequence: CDR1 SGHNT, CDR2 YENEEA. The CDR3 is made up of 16 amino acids. The CDR3 protein is CASSPGSGGWAGELFF. Here the CDR3 DNA reads TGTGCCAGCAGCCCGGGCAGCGGGGGCTGGGCCGGGGAGCTGTTTTTT.

This chain joins TRBV5-1 and TRBJ1-2; D may be TRBD1 (6 bases). Germline-derived CDR1 and CDR2 are SGHRS and YFSETQ. Trimming took 3 bases from V and 2 from J, leaving 8 bases between them. The CDR3 has 13 residues. The CDR3 region has the DNA TGCGCCAGCAGCTCCGGACAGAACTATGGCTACACCTTC. Translation gives CASSSGQNYGYTF.

The chain links TRBV7-4 to TRBJ1-3; the match to TRBD1 covers 8 bases. V shed 0 bases, J shed 0 bases, and the junction held 13 bases outside the gene matches. Germline assignment: CDR1 SGHVT and CDR2 SQSDAQ. The CDR3 consists of 20 residues. CDR3 sequence: CASSLAWTGPTMFSGNTIYF. The CDR3, as DNA: TGTGCCAGCAGCTTAGCATGGACAGGGCCAACCATGTTCTCTGGAAACACCATATATTTT.

The chain combines TRBV6-5 with TRBJ2-2; TRBD2 agrees at 8 bases. CDR1 and CDR2 (germline): MNHEY, SVGAGI. This CDR3 comprises 15 residues. The ends lost 5 bases at V and 5 bases at J; junction bases unmatched: 7. CDR3 nucleotides: TGTGCCAGCAGTCGACAGCGGGGGTTTACCGGGGAGCTGTTTTTT. Translating it yields CASSRQRGFTGELFF.

This chain uses TRBV14 with TRBJ2-3, with 7 bases identical to TRBD2. CDR3 length: 16 residues. The germline gives CDR1 SGHDN, CDR2 FVKESK. Trimming at V came to 2 bases and at J to 3 bases, leaving 8 bases not matched to a gene. As DNA, the CDR3 is TGTGCCAGCAGCCAATTGGCTAGCGGTTGGACAGATACGCAGTATTTT. Protein sequence: CASSQLASGWTDTQYF.